This T cell receptor beta chain appears in the sequencing data of a study of blood T cell repertoires in COVID-19. At the level of the study: Samples taken during acute and convalescent COVID-19 were collected in the United States, Italy and Spain.

This CDR3 comprises 15 residues. V lost 3 bases to trimming and J lost 6 bases, with 16 bases between them. Germline V CDR1 and CDR2: SGHRS, YFSETQ. Per the study methods: By means of reference gene primer amplification, nucleated cell counts were estimated. Data came from immunoSEQ multiplex PCR; TCRdb stores just in-frame clones and leaves some out. That table gives V, J and clone size, and the DNA gave D and trimming. This table has hundreds of thousands of clones, nearly 90% appearing once. The source of this sequence is a young man with active or convalescent COVID-19. This chain connects TRBV5-1 to TRBJ2-1; D might be TRBD2 (8 bases). Sequencing was done on a sample of peripheral blood. As DNA, the CDR3 is TGCGCCAGCAGCTCGGACAGGACTAGCTTCAATGAGCAGTTCTTC. Protein product: CASSSDRTSFNEQFF.